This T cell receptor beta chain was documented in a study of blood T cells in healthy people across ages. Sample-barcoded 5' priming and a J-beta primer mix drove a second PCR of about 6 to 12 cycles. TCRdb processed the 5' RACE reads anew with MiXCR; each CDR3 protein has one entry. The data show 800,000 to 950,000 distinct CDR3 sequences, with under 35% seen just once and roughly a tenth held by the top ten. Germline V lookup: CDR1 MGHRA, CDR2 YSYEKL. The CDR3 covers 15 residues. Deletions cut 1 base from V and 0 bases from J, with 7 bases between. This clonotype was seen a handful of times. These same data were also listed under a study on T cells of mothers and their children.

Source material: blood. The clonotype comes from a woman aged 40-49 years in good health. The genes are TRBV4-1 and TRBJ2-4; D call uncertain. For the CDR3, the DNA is TGCGCCAGCAGCCAAGGGCGATTAGCCAAAAACATTCAGTACTTC. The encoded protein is CASSQGRLAKNIQYF.